Listed below are T cell receptor beta chains from one sample, sequenced in a study of T cell changes during pregnancy in multiple sclerosis. The table came from immunoSEQ multiplex PCR; TCRdb's copy has only in-frame clones and leaves some out. The sample consists of roughly 64,000 clones, roughly 91% of them appearing once. The starting material was peripheral blood, obtained in the third trimester of pregnancy. The receptors derive from a female donor in good health, enrolled as a control in a pregnancy study. CDR3s include the opening cysteine and the closing phenylalanine or tryptophan. Fields, in order: clone size, V gene, J gene, D gene, CDR3 protein, CDR3 DNA. D genes are given only for firm matches. Some rows have no size entry. The others give once, few or many, or a class for an expanded clone.

clone_size: -; v_call: TRBV7-8; j_call: TRBJ1-1; d_call: -; cdr3_aa: CASSLVGGNTEAFF; cdr3_nt: TGTGCCAGCAGCTTAGTTGGCGGGAACACTGAAGCTTTCTTT
clone_size: -; v_call: TRBV4-3; j_call: TRBJ1-3; d_call: TRBD1; cdr3_aa: CASSQEVRGQGQNTIYF; cdr3_nt: TGCGCCAGCAGCCAAGAAGTAAGAGGACAGGGTCAAAACACCATATATTTT
clone_size: -; v_call: TRBV11-3; j_call: TRBJ1-6; d_call: -; cdr3_aa: CASSPPGSGINSPLHF; cdr3_nt: TGTGCCAGCAGCCCCCCGGGGTCAGGAATCAATTCACCCCTCCACTTT
clone_size: few; v_call: TRBV6-5; j_call: TRBJ1-1; d_call: -; cdr3_aa: CASNVGHLNTEAFF; cdr3_nt: TGTGCCAGCAACGTGGGACATCTGAACACTGAAGCTTTCTTT
clone_size: -; v_call: TRBV5-5; j_call: TRBJ2-7; d_call: -; cdr3_aa: CASSWMGADYEQYF; cdr3_nt: TGTGCCAGCAGCTGGATGGGGGCAGACTACGAGCAGTACTTC
clone_size: -; v_call: TRBV28; j_call: TRBJ2-2; d_call: TRBD2; cdr3_aa: CASSNSGGLTGELFF; cdr3_nt: TGTGCCAGCAGCAATAGCGGGGGCCTCACCGGGGAGCTGTTTTTT
clone_size: -; v_call: TRBV27; j_call: TRBJ2-5; d_call: -; cdr3_aa: CASRSVGRGTQYF; cdr3_nt: TGTGCCAGCAGGTCAGTGGGGCGCGGGACCCAGTACTTC
clone_size: few; v_call: TRBV19; j_call: TRBJ2-7; d_call: TRBD1; cdr3_aa: CASSGGTGVHEQYF; cdr3_nt: TGTGCCAGTAGTGGGGGGACAGGGGTCCACGAGCAGTACTTC
clone_size: -; v_call: TRBV10-3; j_call: TRBJ1-4; d_call: TRBD1; cdr3_aa: CAIKTGQGASEKLFF; cdr3_nt: TGTGCCATCAAGACGGGACAGGGGGCCAGTGAAAAACTGTTTTTT
clone_size: few; v_call: TRBV19; j_call: TRBJ2-2; d_call: -; cdr3_aa: CASTREGSAAGELFF; cdr3_nt: TGTGCCAGTACCCGAGAGGGTAGCGCAGCCGGGGAGCTGTTTTTT
clone_size: once; v_call: TRBV5-6; j_call: TRBJ1-1; d_call: -; cdr3_aa: CASSFPGETTEAFF; cdr3_nt: TGTGCCAGCAGCTTTCCCGGGGAAACCACTGAAGCTTTCTTT